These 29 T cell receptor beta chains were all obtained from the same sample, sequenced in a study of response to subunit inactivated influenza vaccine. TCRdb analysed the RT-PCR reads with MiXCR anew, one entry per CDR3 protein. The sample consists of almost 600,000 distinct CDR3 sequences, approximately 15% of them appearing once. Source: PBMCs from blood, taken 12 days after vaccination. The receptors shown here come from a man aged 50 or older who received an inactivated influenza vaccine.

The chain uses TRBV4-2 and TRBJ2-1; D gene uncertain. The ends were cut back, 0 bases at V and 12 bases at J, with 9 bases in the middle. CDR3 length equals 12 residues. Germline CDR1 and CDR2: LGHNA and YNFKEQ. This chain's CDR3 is CASSQEGHWQFF. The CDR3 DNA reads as TGTGCCAGCAGCCAAGAAGGGCATTGGCAGTTCTTC.

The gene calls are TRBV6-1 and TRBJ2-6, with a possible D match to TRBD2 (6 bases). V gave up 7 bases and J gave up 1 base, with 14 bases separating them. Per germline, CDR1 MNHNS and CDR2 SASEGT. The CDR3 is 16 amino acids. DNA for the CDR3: TGTGCCAGCAAATTTGAAGGAGGGTCTGGGGCCAACGTCCTGACTTTC. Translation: CASKFEGGSGANVLTF.

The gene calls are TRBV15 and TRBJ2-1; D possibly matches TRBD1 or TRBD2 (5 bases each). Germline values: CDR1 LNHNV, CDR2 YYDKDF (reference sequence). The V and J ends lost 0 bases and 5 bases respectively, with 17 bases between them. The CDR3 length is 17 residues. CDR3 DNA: TGTGCCACCAGCAGAGATCGGGGCAGAACATTCGACAATGAGCAGTTCTTC. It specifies CATSRDRGRTFDNEQFF.

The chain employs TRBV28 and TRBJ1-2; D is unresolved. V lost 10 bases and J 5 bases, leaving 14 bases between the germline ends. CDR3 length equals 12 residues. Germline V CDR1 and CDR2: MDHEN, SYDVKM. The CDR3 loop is CAMGPGLYGYTF. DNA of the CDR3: TGTGCCATGGGCCCCGGGCTTTATGGCTACACCTTC.

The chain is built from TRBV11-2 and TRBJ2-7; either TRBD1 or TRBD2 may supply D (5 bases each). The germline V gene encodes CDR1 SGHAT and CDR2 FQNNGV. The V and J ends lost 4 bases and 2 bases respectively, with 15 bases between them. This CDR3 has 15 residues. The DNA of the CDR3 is TGTGCCAGCAGCTCCTCCGGGACGGCCACCTACGAGCAGTACTTC. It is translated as CASSSSGTATYEQYF.

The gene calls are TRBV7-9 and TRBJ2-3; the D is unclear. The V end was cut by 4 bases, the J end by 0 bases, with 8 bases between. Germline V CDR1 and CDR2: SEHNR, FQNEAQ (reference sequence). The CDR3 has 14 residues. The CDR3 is CASSSQTSTDTQYF. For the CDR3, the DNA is TGTGCCAGCAGCTCACAGACTAGCACAGATACGCAGTATTTT. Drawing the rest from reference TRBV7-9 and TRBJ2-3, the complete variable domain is DTGVSQNPRHKITKRGQNVTFRCDPISEHNRLYWYRQTLGQGPEFLTYFQNEAQLEKSRLLSDRFSAERPKGSFSTLEIQRTEQGDSAMYLCASSSQTSTDTQYFGPGTRLTVL.

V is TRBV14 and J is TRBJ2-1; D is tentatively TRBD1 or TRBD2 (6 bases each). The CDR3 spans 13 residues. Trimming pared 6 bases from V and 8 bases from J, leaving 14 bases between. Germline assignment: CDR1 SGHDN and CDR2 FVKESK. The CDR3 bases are TGTGCCAGCAGTTACTGGAGGGGGGATGAGCAGTTCTTC. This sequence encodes CASSYWRGDEQFF.

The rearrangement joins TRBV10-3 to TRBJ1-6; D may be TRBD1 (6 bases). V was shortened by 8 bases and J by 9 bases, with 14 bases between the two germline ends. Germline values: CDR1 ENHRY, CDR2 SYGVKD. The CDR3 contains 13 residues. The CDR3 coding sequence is TGTGCCATCCGGACAGACACGGCTTCACCCCTCCACTTT. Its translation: CAIRTDTASPLHF.

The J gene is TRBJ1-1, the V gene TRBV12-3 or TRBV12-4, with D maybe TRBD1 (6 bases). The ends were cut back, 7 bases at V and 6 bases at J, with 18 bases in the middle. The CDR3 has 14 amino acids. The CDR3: CASTPRGAVPEAFF. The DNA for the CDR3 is TGTGCCAGCACCCCCCGGGGGGCCGTGCCTGAAGCTTTCTTT.

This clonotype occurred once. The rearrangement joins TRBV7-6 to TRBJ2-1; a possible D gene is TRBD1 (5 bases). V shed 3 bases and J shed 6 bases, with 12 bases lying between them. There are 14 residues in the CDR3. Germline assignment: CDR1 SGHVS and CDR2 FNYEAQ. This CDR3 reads CASSLETQGNEQFF. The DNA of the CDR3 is TGTGCCAGCAGCTTGGAGACGCAGGGCAATGAGCAGTTCTTC.

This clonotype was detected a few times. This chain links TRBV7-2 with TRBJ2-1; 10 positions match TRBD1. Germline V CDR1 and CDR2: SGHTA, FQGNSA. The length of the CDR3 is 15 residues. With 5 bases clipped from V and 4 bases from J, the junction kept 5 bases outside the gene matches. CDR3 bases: TGTGCCAGCAGCCCAAGACAGGGGGCATACAATGAGCAGTTCTTC. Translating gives CASSPRQGAYNEQFF.

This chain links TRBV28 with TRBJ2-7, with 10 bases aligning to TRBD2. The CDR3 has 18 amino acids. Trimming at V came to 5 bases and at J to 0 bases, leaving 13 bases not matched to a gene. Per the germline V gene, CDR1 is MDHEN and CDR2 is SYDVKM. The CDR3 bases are TGTGCCAGCAGTCTCGCCAAATTGGGACTAGCGAGCTCCTACGAGCAGTACTTC. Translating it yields CASSLAKLGLASSYEQYF.

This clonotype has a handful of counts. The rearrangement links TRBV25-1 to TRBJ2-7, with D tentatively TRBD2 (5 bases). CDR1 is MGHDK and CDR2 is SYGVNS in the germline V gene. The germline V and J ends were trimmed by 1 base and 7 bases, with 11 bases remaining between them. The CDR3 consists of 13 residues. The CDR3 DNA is TGTGCCAGCAGTGAATCCGGGATCAGGGAGCAGTACTTC. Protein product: CASSESGIREQYF.

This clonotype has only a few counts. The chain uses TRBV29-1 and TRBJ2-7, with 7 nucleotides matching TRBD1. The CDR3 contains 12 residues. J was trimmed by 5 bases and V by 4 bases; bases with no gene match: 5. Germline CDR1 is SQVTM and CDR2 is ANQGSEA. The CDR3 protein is CSVGYRGNEQYF. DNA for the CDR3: TGCAGCGTTGGTTACAGGGGAAACGAGCAGTACTTC.

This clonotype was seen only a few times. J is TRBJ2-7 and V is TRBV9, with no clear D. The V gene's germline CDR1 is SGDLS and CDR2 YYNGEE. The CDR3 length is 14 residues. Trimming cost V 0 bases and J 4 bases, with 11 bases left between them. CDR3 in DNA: TGTGCCAGCAGCGTAGGGGTTCTGGAGTACGAGCAGTACTTC. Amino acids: CASSVGVLEYEQYF.

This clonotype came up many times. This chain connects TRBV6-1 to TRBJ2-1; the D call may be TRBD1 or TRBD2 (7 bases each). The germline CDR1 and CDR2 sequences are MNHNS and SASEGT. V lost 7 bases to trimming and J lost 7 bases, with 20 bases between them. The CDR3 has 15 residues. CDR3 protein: CASTKGAGAGNEQFF. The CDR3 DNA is TGTGCCAGCACCAAGGGGGCGGGAGCGGGGAATGAGCAGTTCTTC.

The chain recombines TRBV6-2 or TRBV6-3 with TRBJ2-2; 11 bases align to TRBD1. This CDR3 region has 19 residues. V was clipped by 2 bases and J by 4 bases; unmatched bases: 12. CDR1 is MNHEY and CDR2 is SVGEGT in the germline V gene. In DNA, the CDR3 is TGTGCCAGCAGTTACGCGCGGACTTCCGGGACAGGGGGCACCGGGGAGCTGTTTTTT. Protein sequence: CASSYARTSGTGGTGELFF.

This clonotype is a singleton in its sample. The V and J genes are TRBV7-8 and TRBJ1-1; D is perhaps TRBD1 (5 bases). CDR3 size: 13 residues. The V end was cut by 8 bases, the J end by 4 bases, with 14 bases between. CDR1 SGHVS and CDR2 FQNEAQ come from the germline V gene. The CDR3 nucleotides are TGTGCCAGCTCCGTGGGACGAATCACTGAAGCTTTCTTT. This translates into CASSVGRITEAFF.

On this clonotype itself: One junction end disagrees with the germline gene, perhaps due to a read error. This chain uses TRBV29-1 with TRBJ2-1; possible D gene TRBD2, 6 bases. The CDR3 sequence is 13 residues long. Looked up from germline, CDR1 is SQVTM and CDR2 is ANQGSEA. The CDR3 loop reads CSARGFSYKEQFF. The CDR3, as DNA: TGCAGCGCCCGGGGGTTCTCCTACAAGGAGCAGTTCTTC.

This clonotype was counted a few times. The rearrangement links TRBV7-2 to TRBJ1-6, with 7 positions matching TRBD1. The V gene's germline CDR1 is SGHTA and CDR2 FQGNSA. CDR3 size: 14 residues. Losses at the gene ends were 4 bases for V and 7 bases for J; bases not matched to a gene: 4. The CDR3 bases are TGTGCCAGCAGCTACACGACAGGGAATTCACCCCTCCACTTT. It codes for CASSYTTGNSPLHF.

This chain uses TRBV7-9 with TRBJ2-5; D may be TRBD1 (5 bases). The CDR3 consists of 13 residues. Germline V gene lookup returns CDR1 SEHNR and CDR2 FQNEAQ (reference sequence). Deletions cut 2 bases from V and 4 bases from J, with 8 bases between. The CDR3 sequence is CASSLQGVETQYF. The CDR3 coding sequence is TGTGCCAGCAGCTTACAGGGTGTAGAGACCCAGTACTTC.

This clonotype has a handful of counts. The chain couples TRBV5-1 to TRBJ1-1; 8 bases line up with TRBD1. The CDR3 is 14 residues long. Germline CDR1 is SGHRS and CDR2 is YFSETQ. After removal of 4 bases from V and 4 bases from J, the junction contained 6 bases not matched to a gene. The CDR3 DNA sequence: TGCGCCAGCAGCAGGGACAGGCAAAGCACTGAAGCTTTCTTT. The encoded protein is CASSRDRQSTEAFF.

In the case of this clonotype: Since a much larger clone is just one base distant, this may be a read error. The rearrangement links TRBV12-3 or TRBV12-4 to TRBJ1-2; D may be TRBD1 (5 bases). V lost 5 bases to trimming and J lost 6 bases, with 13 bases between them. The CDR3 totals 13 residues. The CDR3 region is CASSTEGTNGYTF. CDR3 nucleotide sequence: TGTGCCAGCAGTACTGAAGGGACCAATGGCTACACCTTC.

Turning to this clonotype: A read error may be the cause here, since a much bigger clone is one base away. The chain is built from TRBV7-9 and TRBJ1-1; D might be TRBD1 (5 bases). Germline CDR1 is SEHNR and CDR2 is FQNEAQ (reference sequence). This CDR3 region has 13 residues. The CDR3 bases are TGTGACAGCAGGATAGGGGCGAACACTGAAGCTTTCTTT. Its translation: CDSRIGANTEAFF.

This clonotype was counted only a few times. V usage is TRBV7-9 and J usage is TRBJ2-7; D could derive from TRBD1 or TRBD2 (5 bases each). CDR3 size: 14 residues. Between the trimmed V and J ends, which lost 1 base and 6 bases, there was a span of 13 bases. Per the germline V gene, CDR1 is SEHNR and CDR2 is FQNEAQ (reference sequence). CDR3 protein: CASSLGGGSREQYF. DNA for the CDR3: TGTGCCAGCAGCTTAGGGGGCGGGTCTCGCGAGCAGTACTTC.

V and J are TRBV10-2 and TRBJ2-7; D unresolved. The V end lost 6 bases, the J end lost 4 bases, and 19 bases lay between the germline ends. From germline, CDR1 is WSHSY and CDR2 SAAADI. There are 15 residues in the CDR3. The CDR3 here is CASSQDRGTPYEQYF. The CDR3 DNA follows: TGCGCCAGCAGCCAAGACCGAGGCACCCCGTACGAGCAGTACTTC.

DNA for the CDR3: TGTGCCAGTAGTAACGAGCGGGGGAACAATGAGCAGTTCTTC. Translating gives CASSNERGNNEQFF. The rearrangement uses TRBV19 and TRBJ2-1; 8 positions agree with TRBD2. Germline V lookup: CDR1 LNHDA, CDR2 SQIVND (reference sequence). The CDR3 runs to 14 residues. V trimming: 4 bases; J trimming: 5 bases; junction bases outside the gene matches: 4.

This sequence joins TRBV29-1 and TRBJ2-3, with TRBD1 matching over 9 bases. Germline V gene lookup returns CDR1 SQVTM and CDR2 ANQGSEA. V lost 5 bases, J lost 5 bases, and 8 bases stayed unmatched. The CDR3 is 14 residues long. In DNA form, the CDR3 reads TGCAGCGTTAACAACAGGGGGCGAGGAGATACGCAGTATTTT. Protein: CSVNNRGRGDTQYF.

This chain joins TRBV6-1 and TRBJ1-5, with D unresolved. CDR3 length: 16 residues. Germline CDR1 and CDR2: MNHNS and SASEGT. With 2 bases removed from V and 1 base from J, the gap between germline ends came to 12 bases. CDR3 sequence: CASSELSSASNQPQHF. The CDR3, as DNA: TGTGCCAGCAGTGAACTATCCTCGGCAAGCAATCAGCCCCAGCATTTT.